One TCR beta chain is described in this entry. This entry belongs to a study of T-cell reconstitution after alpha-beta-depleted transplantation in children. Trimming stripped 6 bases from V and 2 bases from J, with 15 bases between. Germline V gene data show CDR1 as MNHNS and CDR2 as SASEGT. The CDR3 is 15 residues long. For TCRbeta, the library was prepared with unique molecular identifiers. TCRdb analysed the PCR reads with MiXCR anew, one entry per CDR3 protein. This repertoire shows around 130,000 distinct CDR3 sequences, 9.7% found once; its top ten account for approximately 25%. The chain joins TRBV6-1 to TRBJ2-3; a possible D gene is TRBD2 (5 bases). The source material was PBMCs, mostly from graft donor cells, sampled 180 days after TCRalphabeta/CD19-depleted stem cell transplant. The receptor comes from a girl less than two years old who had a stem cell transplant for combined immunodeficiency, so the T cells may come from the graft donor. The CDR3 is CASRRGLANTDTQYF. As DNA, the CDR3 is TGTGCCAGCAGAAGAGGGTTGGCAAACACAGATACGCAGTATTTT.